The rows below give T cell receptor beta chains drawn from one sample of a study of blood T cell repertoires in COVID-19. Method: immunoSEQ multiplex PCR; TCRdb's copy keeps in-frame clones and lacks some. The table lists a few hundred thousand clones, around 87% of them singletons. Material for sequencing was peripheral blood. Receptors originate from a woman aged 25 to 39 with COVID-19, enrolled during active disease. CDR3s include the opening cysteine and the closing phenylalanine or tryptophan. The order of the fields is J gene, V gene, clone size, D gene, CDR3 protein, CDR3 DNA. A D gene is named only where the DNA matches it firmly. Rows give clone size only sometimes, using once, few, many, or a class for an expanded clone.

TRBJ1-3	TRBV10-3	-	-	CAISSGFGNTIYF	TGTGCCATCAGTTCGGGGTTTGGAAACACCATATATTTT
TRBJ1-3	TRBV29-1	-	-	CSVVTGGNTIYF	TGCAGCGTTGTAACAGGGGGAAACACCATATATTTT
TRBJ2-7	TRBV30	-	TRBD2	CAWRRGTSGPGEQYF	TGTGCCTGGAGGAGAGGGACTAGCGGGCCCGGGGAGCAGTACTTC
TRBJ1-2	TRBV19	few	-	CASRDTLYGYTF	TGTGCCAGTAGGGACACTCTCTATGGCTACACCTTC
TRBJ2-1	TRBV6-2/TRBV6-3	-	TRBD1	CASSGTGVYNEQFF	TGTGCCAGCAGTGGGACAGGGGTATACAATGAGCAGTTCTTC
TRBJ2-3	TRBV6-1	-	TRBD2	CASSEALAGVSGRDTQYF	TGTGCCAGCAGTGAAGCACTGGCGGGAGTCTCCGGGCGAGATACGCAGTATTTT
TRBJ2-1	TRBV6-5	-	TRBD2	CASSSGLADYNEQFF	TGTGCCAGCAGCAGCGGACTAGCGGATTACAATGAGCAGTTCTTC
TRBJ2-7	TRBV6-2/TRBV6-3	-	TRBD1	CASSYYFGTGYEQYF	TGTGCCAGCAGTTACTACTTCGGGACAGGCTACGAGCAGTACTTC
TRBJ2-3	TRBV7-9	-	TRBD2	CASSSGTSSTDTQYF	TGTGCCAGCAGCTCCGGGACTAGCAGCACAGATACGCAGTATTTT
TRBJ2-5	TRBV24-1	once	-	CATSDLTTGQETQYF	TGTGCCACCAGTGATTTGACGACAGGACAAGAGACCCAGTACTTC
TRBJ1-6	TRBV10-3	-	-	CATGGVEESPLHF	TGTGCCACTGGGGGGGTCGAGGAGTCACCCCTCCACTTT
TRBJ1-5	TRBV19	few	-	CASSGNSNQPQHF	TGTGCCAGTAGCGGTAACAGCAATCAGCCCCAGCATTTT
TRBJ2-1	TRBV5-4	-	-	CASSLDSNEQFF	TGTGCCAGCAGCCTGGACAGCAATGAGCAGTTCTTC
TRBJ1-3	TRBV6-5	-	-	CASSYSGGASGNTIYF	TGTGCCAGCAGTTACTCGGGGGGAGCGTCTGGAAACACCATATATTTT
TRBJ2-5	TRBV7-2	-	-	CASSLVAGQPWETQYF	TGTGCCAGCAGCTTAGTGGCCGGACAGCCCTGGGAGACCCAGTACTTC
TRBJ1-3	TRBV30	-	-	CAWNTGDFSGNTIYF	TGTGCCTGGAACACGGGAGACTTCTCTGGAAACACCATATATTTT
TRBJ1-2	TRBV19	-	-	CASSFSGTRGYGYTF	TGTGCCAGTAGTTTTTCGGGGACGCGGGGCTATGGCTACACCTTC
TRBJ1-2	TRBV6-5	once	-	CASRGTAANYGYTF	TGTGCCAGCAGGGGGACTGCAGCTAACTATGGCTACACCTTC
TRBJ2-7	TRBV5-4	few	-	CASSPWGDRMSYEQYF	TGTGCCAGCAGCCCTTGGGGTGACAGGATGTCCTACGAGCAGTACTTC
TRBJ2-2	TRBV4-3	-	TRBD2	CASSQPGLAGDTGELFF	TGCGCCAGCAGCCAACCAGGGCTAGCGGGAGACACCGGGGAGCTGTTTTTT
TRBJ2-1	TRBV7-9	once	TRBD1	CASSSPGQGSSRQFF	TGTGCCAGCAGCTCGCCGGGACAGGGTAGCTCTCGGCAGTTCTTC
TRBJ2-7	TRBV10-1	once	-	CASSLWASFYEQYF	TGCGCCAGCAGTCTATGGGCTTCATTTTACGAGCAGTACTTC
TRBJ1-5	TRBV7-9	few	-	CASSLTGNQPQHF	TGTGCCAGCAGCCTTACAGGGAATCAGCCCCAGCATTTT
TRBJ2-7	TRBV7-9	-	TRBD2	CASSRTSGTYEQYF	TGTGCCAGCAGCCGGACTAGCGGGACCTACGAGCAGTACTTC
TRBJ2-3	TRBV4-3	-	TRBD1	CASSQDLRGHGTDTQYF	TGCGCCAGCAGCCAAGATCTTAGGGGGCATGGGACAGATACGCAGTATTTT
TRBJ1-6	TRBV18	-	-	CASSPMTENSPLHF	TGTGCCAGCTCACCCATGACTGAGAATTCACCCCTCCACTTT
TRBJ1-5	TRBV6-5	few	TRBD1	CASRTGVSNQPQHF	TGTGCCAGCAGGACAGGGGTTAGCAATCAGCCCCAGCATTTT
TRBJ1-6	TRBV4-1	few	-	CASSQEGSSYNSPLHF	TGCGCCAGCAGCCAAGAGGGGAGCTCCTATAATTCACCCCTCCACTTT
TRBJ2-7	TRBV7-2	once	TRBD2	CASSTLAGGSYEQYF	TGTGCCAGCAGCACACTAGCGGGAGGCTCCTACGAGCAGTACTTC
TRBJ1-3	TRBV5-1	-	TRBD1	CASSSGGSGNTIYF	TGCGCCAGCAGCTCAGGGGGTTCTGGAAACACCATATATTTT
TRBJ1-5	TRBV18	-	-	CASSRDNNQPQHF	TGTGCCAGCTCAAGGGACAACAATCAGCCCCAGCATTTT
TRBJ2-2	TRBV19	few	-	CASSFDSPGELFF	TGTGCCAGTAGTTTCGACAGCCCCGGGGAGCTGTTTTTT
TRBJ2-7	TRBV18	few	-	CASSPPGVRNEQYF	TGTGCCAGCTCACCACCAGGGGTTAGAAACGAGCAGTACTTC
TRBJ1-6	TRBV2	-	TRBD1	CASSENLRTGDNSPLHF	TGTGCCAGCAGTGAAAATCTGCGGACAGGGGATAATTCACCCCTCCACTTT
TRBJ2-1	TRBV10-2	-	-	CASSGEGGRDNEQFF	TGCGCCAGCAGTGGGGAGGGGGGTAGGGACAATGAGCAGTTCTTC
TRBJ1-5	TRBV28	-	TRBD1	CASSKGGAGNQPQHF	TGTGCCAGCAGTAAAGGGGGCGCAGGCAATCAGCCCCAGCATTTT
TRBJ2-7	TRBV29-1	-	TRBD1	CSAMTGETYEQYF	TGCAGCGCCATGACAGGGGAAACCTACGAGCAGTACTTC
TRBJ2-7	TRBV7-8	-	TRBD2	CASSFILAGVDEQYF	TGTGCCAGCAGCTTCATTCTAGCGGGAGTTGACGAGCAGTACTTC
TRBJ2-7	TRBV9	-	TRBD2	CASSVSSGIGYEQYF	TGTGCCAGCAGCGTATCTAGCGGGATTGGCTACGAGCAGTACTTC
TRBJ1-1	TRBV4-1	-	TRBD1	CASSLSDRMNTEAFF	TGCGCCAGCAGCCTCTCGGACAGGATGAACACTGAAGCTTTCTTT
TRBJ2-1	TRBV29-1	-	-	CSVDKGRRYGNEQFF	TGCAGCGTTGATAAAGGACGGAGGTATGGCAATGAGCAGTTCTTC
TRBJ2-5	TRBV7-7	-	TRBD2	CASSRIDGLAGTQTQYF	TGTGCTAGCAGCCGGATAGACGGACTAGCGGGAACGCAGACCCAGTACTTC
TRBJ2-3	TRBV11-3	-	-	CASSPRGGQADTQYF	TGTGCCAGCAGCCCCCGCGGAGGGCAGGCAGATACGCAGTATTTT
TRBJ2-3	TRBV5-4	-	TRBD2	CASSLVLAGATDTQYF	TGTGCCAGCAGCTTGGTTTTGGCGGGAGCGACAGATACGCAGTATTTT
TRBJ2-5	TRBV28	-	TRBD2	CASSLLAGGPRETQYF	TGTGCCAGCAGTTTACTAGCGGGAGGGCCCAGGGAGACCCAGTACTTC
TRBJ2-1	TRBV7-3	-	-	CASSLALNPYNEQFF	TGTGCCAGCAGCTTAGCCCTAAACCCCTACAATGAGCAGTTCTTC
TRBJ1-5	TRBV7-5	-	-	CARSLGGIGREVGQPQHF	TGTGCCAGAAGCTTAGGGGGTATTGGCAGGGAGGTCGGTCAGCCCCAGCATTTT
TRBJ2-5	TRBV7-9	-	-	CASSLAETQYF	TGTGCCAGCAGCTTGGCAGAGACCCAGTACTTC
TRBJ2-2	TRBV27	-	-	CAIRTENTGELFF	TGTGCCATCCGGACAGAGAACACCGGGGAGCTGTTTTTT
TRBJ2-1	TRBV15	-	TRBD1	CATSGGTGPNNEQFF	TGTGCCACCAGCGGCGGGACAGGGCCTAACAATGAGCAGTTCTTC
TRBJ1-1	TRBV19	-	-	CASSQGPFEAFF	TGTGCCAGTAGTCAGGGTCCGTTTGAAGCTTTCTTT
TRBJ1-2	TRBV5-1	-	-	CASSLVAGSDYGYTF	TGCGCCAGCAGCTTGGTAGCAGGGTCTGACTATGGCTACACCTTC
TRBJ2-7	TRBV28	-	TRBD1	CASTQTGGGEQYF	TGTGCCAGCACTCAGACAGGGGGCGGCGAGCAGTACTTC
TRBJ2-3	TRBV7-9	-	TRBD2	CASSFSSGLSTDTQYF	TGTGCCAGCAGCTTTTCTAGCGGGCTTAGCACAGATACGCAGTATTTT